This T cell receptor (beta chain) was captured by sequencing in a study of cytotoxic CD8 clonotypes in ibrutinib-treated CLL. Measured with immunoSEQ multiplex PCR; TCRdb has only the in-frame clones, and not every one. The data contain 150,000 to 200,000 clones, 70% to 85% of them singletons. This clone was found once. V shed 3 bases and J 7 bases; nucleotides not matched to a gene: 9. Germline lookup yields CDR1 LNHDA and CDR2 SQIVND (reference sequence). The CDR3 is 15 residues long. This specimen consisted of PBMCs, obtained after 12 months of ibrutinib treatment. This TCR came from a human donor with chronic lymphocytic leukemia. This chain connects TRBV19 to TRBJ1-5, with 7 bases identical to TRBD1. The CDR3 region has the DNA TGTGCCAGTAGTATTAGTCGACAGGGACAGCAGCCCCAGCATTTT. This gives the protein CASSISRQGQQPQHF.